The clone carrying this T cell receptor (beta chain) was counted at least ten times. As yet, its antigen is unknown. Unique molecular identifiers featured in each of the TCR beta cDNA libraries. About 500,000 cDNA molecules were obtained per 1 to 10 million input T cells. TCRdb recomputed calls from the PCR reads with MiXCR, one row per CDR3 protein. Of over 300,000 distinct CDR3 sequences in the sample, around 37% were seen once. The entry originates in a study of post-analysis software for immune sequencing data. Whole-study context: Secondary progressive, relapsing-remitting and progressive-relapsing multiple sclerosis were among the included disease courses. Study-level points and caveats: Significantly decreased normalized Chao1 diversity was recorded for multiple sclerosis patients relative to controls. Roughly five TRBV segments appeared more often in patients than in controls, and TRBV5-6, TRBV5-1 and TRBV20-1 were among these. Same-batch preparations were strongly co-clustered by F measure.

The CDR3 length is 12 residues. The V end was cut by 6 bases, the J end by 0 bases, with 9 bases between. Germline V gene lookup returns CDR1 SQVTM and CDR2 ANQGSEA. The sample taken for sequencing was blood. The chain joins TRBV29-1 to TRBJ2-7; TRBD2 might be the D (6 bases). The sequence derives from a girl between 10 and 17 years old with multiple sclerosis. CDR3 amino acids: CSVMRDSYEQYF. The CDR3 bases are TGCAGCGTAATGCGGGACTCCTACGAGCAGTACTTC.